This T cell receptor (beta chain) is from a study of blood T cell repertoires in COVID-19. Across the study: The origin of the acute and convalescent COVID-19 samples was the United States, Italy and Spain. PBMCs, B-cell-depleted T cells, or T cells were the source of the cDNA or gDNA that made up the material.

Profiling relied on immunoSEQ multiplex PCR, and the TCRdb table lists in-frame clones only, not all of them. The data contain nearly 200,000 clones, roughly 80% of them seen just once; the ten biggest clones take up approximately 0.9%. On this clone itself: Within the sample, other DNA sequences also encode this same CDR3.

The sequence was obtained from a man in his sixties with COVID-19, enrolled during active disease. Sequenced: peripheral blood.

The CDR3 DNA reads as TGCGCCAGCAGCCAAGCTGGAGCCGGGGCCAACGTCCTGACTTTC. Protein sequence: CASSQAGAGANVLTF. The gene calls are TRBV4-1 and TRBJ2-6; D gene ambiguous. Germline V gives CDR1 MGHRA, CDR2 YSYEKL. This CDR3 contains 15 residues. V was shortened by 1 base and J by 4 bases, with 8 bases between the two germline ends.